This is a list of T cell receptor beta chains from one sample in a study of cytomegalovirus exposure and HLA in healthy donors. Here immunoSEQ multiplex PCR was the method, and the copy in TCRdb shows in-frame clones only, minus some. The sample carries 100,000 or so clones, 80% recorded once. The sequencing input was PBMCs. The receptor set was obtained from a man aged 25-45 years in good health and CMV-seropositive. Both conserved end residues are trimmed from each CDR3.

j_gene	v_gene	CDR3aa
TRBJ1-1	TRBV7-2	ASTLGGSGWAF
TRBJ1-1	TRBV18	ASSPTGADTEAF
TRBJ2-7	TRBV6-1	ASSEAYGESYEQY
TRBJ2-7	TRBV2	ASSANGDRGSYEQY
TRBJ2-3	TRBV18	ASSSDYTDTQY
TRBJ2-7	TRBV11-2	ASSYGTLYEQY
TRBJ2-3	TRBV2	ASRLGGGAGDTQY
NA	TRBV5-4	ASSLVRGGLDEQY
TRBJ1-6	TRBV7-2	ASSSPPHRNSYNSPLH
TRBJ2-7	TRBV19	ASSKAGGRLYEQY
TRBJ2-2	TRBV2	ASSAYRGTGELF
TRBJ2-2	TRBV25-1	ASSTASGGASTGELF
TRBJ1-1	TRBV5-5	ASSLDRVLGLDTEAF
TRBJ2-7	TRBV11-2	ASSLVGGTAYEQY
TRBJ1-6	TRBV28	ASSALGTGFNSPLH
TRBJ2-7	TRBV6-5	ASSRTGGLYEQY
TRBJ2-1	TRBV18	ASSPTGGSYNEQF
TRBJ1-2	TRBV28	ASSPGQGGPYGYT
TRBJ2-7	TRBV29-1	SVKLQGANEQY
TRBJ1-1	TRBV18	ASSPPGTGGEGTEAF
TRBJ2-1	TRBV5-4	ASSSGTTYNEQF
TRBJ2-7	TRBV18	ASSPPGVSYEQY
TRBJ2-3	TRBV27	ASSWTPITDTQY
TRBJ1-6	TRBV5-6	ASSWGGGVEYNSPLH
TRBJ2-2	TRBV5-4	ASSSPLVAGESGELF
TRBJ1-6	TRBV5-1	ASSASGTGDYSPLH